The 25 T cell receptor beta chains given below trace back to one sample, sequenced in a study of cytomegalovirus exposure and HLA in healthy donors. 13 Jbeta primers and 60 Vbeta primers were used for the PCR. Repertoires were generated with immunoSEQ multiplex PCR, while TCRdb's copy carries only in-frame clones and drops some. The data show 150,000 to 200,000 clones, more than 85% seen once. Sequenced material: PBMCs. These receptors were obtained from a woman aged 18-30 years in good health and CMV-seronegative.

The chain links TRBV5-8 to TRBJ1-1; TRBD1 matches 9 bases. In germline, CDR1 is SGHTS, CDR2 YDEGEE. Trimming cost V 4 bases and J 7 bases; bases outside gene matches: 14. There are 16 residues in the CDR3. CDR3 in DNA: TGTGCCAGCAGCCCCCTAGGGCGGGACAGGGATAGTGAAGCTTTCTTT. Residues: CASSPLGRDRDSEAFF.

This chain links TRBV28 with TRBJ1-5; a possible D gene is TRBD1 (6 bases). The CDR3 consists of 16 residues. Germline CDR1 reads MDHEN; CDR2 reads SYDVKM. V was clipped by 3 bases and J by 2 bases, with 14 bases between them. The CDR3 bases are TGTGCCAGCAGTTTCCACCGGGGGGGCGGCAATCAGCCCCAGCATTTT. Translating gives CASSFHRGGGNQPQHF.

The chain employs TRBV30 and TRBJ1-5; D perhaps matches TRBD1 (6 bases). Germline V gene lookup returns CDR1 GTSNPN and CDR2 SVGIG (reference sequence). CDR3 length: 13 amino acids. The CDR3 loop reads CAMAGEGNQPQHF. In DNA form, the CDR3 reads TGTGCTATGGCAGGGGAAGGCAATCAGCCCCAGCATTTT.

This chain joins TRBV4-2 and TRBJ2-5; D uncertain. From germline, CDR1 is LGHNA and CDR2 YNFKEQ. This CDR3 region has 14 residues. The ends were cut back, 1 base at V and 4 bases at J, with 10 bases in the middle. The CDR3 is CASSQVWSGETQYF. CDR3 bases: TGTGCCAGCAGCCAAGTCTGGTCGGGAGAGACCCAGTACTTC.

This chain uses TRBV7-8 with TRBJ2-5, with D possibly matching TRBD2 (5 bases). Trimming took 1 base from V and 4 from J, leaving 10 bases between them. The CDR3 loop spans 14 amino acids. The germline gives CDR1 SGHVS, CDR2 FQNEAQ. The CDR3 protein is CASSLVLATETQYF. The CDR3 coding sequence is TGTGCCAGCAGCTTAGTGCTAGCCACAGAGACCCAGTACTTC.

As concerns this clone: Germline and junction disagree at one end, which may indicate a read error. This chain links TRBV7-9 with TRBJ2-5, with D uncertain. Germline assignment: CDR1 SEHNR and CDR2 FQNEAQ (reference sequence). The CDR3 consists of 11 residues. CDR3 bases: TGTGCCAGCACACCTCCCCCGGAGCTAAACTTC. Translated: CASTPPPELNF. Looking up the rest from reference TRBV7-9 and TRBJ2-5 gives the full variable domain: DTGVSQNPRHKITKRGQNVTFRCDPISEHNRLYWYRQTLGQGPEFLTYFQNEAQLEKSRLLSDRFSAERPKGSFSTLEIQRTEQGDSAMYLCASTPPPELNFGPGTRLLVL.

CDR3 sequence reads: CASSSPVADTQYF. The DNA of the CDR3 is TGCGCCAGCAGCTCCCCCGTTGCGGATACGCAGTATTTT. J is TRBJ2-3 and V is TRBV5-1; D is unclear. CDR1 SGHRS and CDR2 YFSETQ come from the germline V gene. The CDR3 is 13 residues long. The germline V and J ends were trimmed by 3 bases and 6 bases, with 11 bases remaining between them.

The CDR3 here is CASSIQGSYGYTF. Here the CDR3 DNA reads TGTGCCAGCAGCATACAGGGAAGCTATGGCTACACCTTC. The genes are TRBV5-6 and TRBJ1-2; tentative D call: TRBD1 (6 bases). The CDR3 has 13 residues. Trimming removed 4 bases at V and 4 bases at J, with 11 bases between. Germline values: CDR1 SGHDT, CDR2 YYEEEE.

The chain recombines TRBV7-8 with TRBJ2-7, with D tentatively TRBD1 (6 bases). Germline V gene data show CDR1 as SGHVS and CDR2 as FQNEAQ. Trimming removed 5 bases from V and 4 bases from J, with 15 bases in between. The CDR3 has 14 residues. CDR3 loop: CASSLRGGRYEQYF. As DNA, the CDR3 is TGTGCCAGCAGCCTCAGGGGTGGAAGATACGAGCAGTACTTC. Full variable domain (remainder filled in from reference TRBV7-8 and TRBJ2-7): GAGVSQSPRYKVAKRGQDVALRCDPISGHVSLFWYQQALGQGPEFLTYFQNEAQLDKSGLPSDRFFAERPEGSVSTLKIQRTQQEDSAVYLCASSLRGGRYEQYFGPGTRLTVT.

The chain employs TRBV6-5 and TRBJ2-7, with a tentative D call TRBD1 (6 bases). Trimming cost V 0 bases and J 5 bases, with 14 bases left between them. The CDR3 spans 15 residues. CDR1 and CDR2 (germline): MNHEY, SVGAGI. The CDR3 sequence: CASSYSQTRTDEQYF. CDR3 coding DNA: TGTGCCAGCAGTTACTCGCAAACTCGGACAGACGAGCAGTACTTC.

In DNA, the CDR3 is TGCGCCAGCATAGACCCCGGACAGGGCTACGAGCAGTACTTC. Translated, it gives CASIDPGQGYEQYF. The chain recombines TRBV10-2 with TRBJ2-7; 8 bases map to TRBD1. The CDR3 totals 14 residues. CDR1 WSHSY and CDR2 SAAADI come from the germline V gene. V dropped 7 bases and J dropped 3; count of bases not matched to a gene: 8.

To note about this clone: One end of the junction fails to match germline, which may point to a read error. The chain has TRBV5-6 and TRBJ1-2, with 11 bases fitting TRBD1. The germline CDR1 and CDR2 sequences are SGHDT and YYEEEE. This CDR3 comprises 15 residues. The CDR3 loop reads CASNLGGTGGYGYTF. For the CDR3, the DNA is TGTGCCAGCAACTTGGGAGGGACAGGGGGCTATGGCTACACCTTC. Full variable domain (remainder filled in from reference TRBV5-6 and TRBJ1-2): DAGVTQSPTHLIKTRGQQVTLRCSPKSGHDTVSWYQQALGQGPQFIFQYYEEEERQRGNFPDRFSGHQFPNYSSELNVNALLLGDSALYLCASNLGGTGGYGYTFGSGTRLTVV.

The genes are TRBV6-1 and TRBJ2-7; D might be TRBD2 (6 bases). The CDR3 loop spans 14 amino acids. Germline-derived CDR1 and CDR2 are MNHNS and SASEGT. V was pared by 5 bases and J by 4 bases, with 15 bases between. The CDR3 loop reads CASSPGGPIYEQYF. The CDR3 DNA is TGTGCCAGCAGTCCCGGGGGACCTATATACGAGCAGTACTTC.

This chain links TRBV7-6 with TRBJ2-7; 13 positions agree with TRBD2. V shed 4 bases and J 5 bases; nucleotides not matched to a gene: 2. Germline assignment: CDR1 SGHVS and CDR2 FNYEAQ. The CDR3 extends over 14 amino acids. The CDR3 DNA sequence: TGTGCCAGCAGCTCCGGACTAGCGGGAGACGAGCAGTACTTC. Residues: CASSSGLAGDEQYF.

The V and J genes are TRBV6-6 and TRBJ2-2; TRBD1 agrees at 9 bases. CDR3 size: 15 residues. The V gene end was trimmed by 6 bases and the J gene end by 4 bases; junction bases not matched to a gene: 6. The germline V gene encodes CDR1 MNHNY and CDR2 SVGAGI (reference sequence). The CDR3 coding sequence is TGTGCCAGCAGCGGTACAGGGGGCAGCACCGGGGAGCTGTTTTTT. Translated: CASSGTGGSTGELFF.

This clone was detected only once. This chain uses TRBV19 with TRBJ1-2; 8 bases align to TRBD1. The V gene end was trimmed by 6 bases and the J gene end by 3 bases; junction bases not matched to a gene: 3. The length of the CDR3 is 13 residues. CDR1 is LNHDA and CDR2 is SQIVND in the germline V gene (reference sequence). The CDR3 nucleotides read TGTGCCAGTAGGGGACAGGAGCACTATGGCTACACCTTC. Translated, it gives CASRGQEHYGYTF.

This clone was seen only a few times. V gene TRBV4-2 combines with J gene TRBJ2-5; the D gene is possibly TRBD1 (6 bases). This CDR3 has 15 residues. V lost 1 base and J lost 5, with 14 bases in between. Germline values: CDR1 LGHNA, CDR2 YNFKEQ. Here the CDR3 DNA reads TGTGCCAGCAGCCAAGGTGCTGGGGGCGAGGAGACCCAGTACTTC. Translated, it gives CASSQGAGGEETQYF.

J is TRBJ2-7 and V is TRBV7-9; unclear D gene. Trimming took 2 bases from V and 4 from J, leaving 12 bases between them. This CDR3 contains 14 residues. Germline CDR1 is SEHNR and CDR2 is FQNEAQ (reference sequence). The CDR3 DNA sequence: TGTGCCAGCAGCTTATCCGAAAGAGGTTACGAGCAGTACTTC. Protein product: CASSLSERGYEQYF.

This clone was counted a few times. CDR3 region: CASSSYYTMANTEAFF. CDR3 bases: TGCGCCAGCAGCTCATATTATACAATGGCGAACACTGAAGCTTTCTTT. V usage is TRBV5-1 and J usage is TRBJ1-1; no clear D gene. Germline CDR1 SGHRS, CDR2 YFSETQ. The length of the CDR3 is 16 residues. The V gene lost 3 bases and the J gene lost 1 base, with 16 bases spanning the gap.

This clone was found once. The chain combines TRBV11-3 with TRBJ1-2; 11 bases agree with TRBD1. Looked up from germline, CDR1 is SGHNT and CDR2 is YENEEA. The junction had 13 bases not matched to a gene; V was cut back by 5 bases and J by 8 bases. The CDR3 sequence is 16 residues long. CDR3 sequence (DNA): TGTGCCAGCAGCACTAGGGACCGGACAGGGGGCCGGGGCTACACCTTC. Residues: CASSTRDRTGGRGYTF.

The chain's CDR3 is CASSARLVGELFF. As DNA, the CDR3 is TGTGCCAGCAGCGCCCGACTTGTCGGGGAGCTGTTTTTT. This rearrangement joins TRBV4-2 to TRBJ2-2; unclear D gene. V was cut by 5 bases and J by 7 bases, with 11 bases left in between. Germline V gene sequence: CDR1 LGHNA, CDR2 YNFKEQ. The CDR3 sequence is 13 residues long.

This sequence joins TRBV19 and TRBJ2-1; no firm D call. Trimming took off 3 bases at V and 0 bases at J, with 3 bases between the two ends. The CDR3 has 13 residues. The germline gives CDR1 LNHDA, CDR2 SQIVND (reference sequence). The CDR3 loop reads CASSIGSYNEQFF. CDR3 coding DNA: TGTGCCAGTAGTATCGGCTCCTACAATGAGCAGTTCTTC.

The chain carries TRBV11-3 and TRBJ1-2, with D maybe TRBD1 (5 bases). Trimming took off 5 bases at V and 2 bases at J, with 9 bases between the two ends. The CDR3 loop spans 13 amino acids. The germline V gene encodes CDR1 SGHNT and CDR2 YENEEA. The CDR3 DNA sequence: TGTGCCAGCAGCGAAGGGGCGAACTATGGCTACACCTTC. It specifies CASSEGANYGYTF. The whole variable domain, filled in from reference TRBV11-3 and TRBJ1-2, reads EAGVVQSPRYKIIEKKQPVAFWCNPISGHNTLYWYLQNLGQGPELLIRYENEEAVDDSQLPKDRFSAERLKGVDSTLKIQPAELGDSAVYLCASSEGANYGYTFGSGTRLTVV.

The chain uses TRBV28 and TRBJ2-1; TRBD2 matches 8 bases. Germline V gives CDR1 MDHEN, CDR2 SYDVKM. The CDR3 totals 15 residues. The V segment lost 6 bases and the J segment 8 bases; nucleotides outside the gene matches: 12. CDR3 nucleotide sequence: TGTGCCAGCAGCGTAGCGGGACGGGTGTTCGATGAGCAGTTCTTC. Translating it yields CASSVAGRVFDEQFF.

The V call is TRBV6-6, the J call TRBJ2-7, with 9 positions matching TRBD2. This CDR3 has 15 amino acids. Per the germline V gene, CDR1 is MNHNY and CDR2 is SVGAGI (reference sequence). The ends lost 0 bases at V and 9 bases at J; junction bases unmatched: 9. The CDR3 DNA follows: TGTGCCAGCAGTTACTCGAATAGCGGGAGTGGGTGGCAGTACTTC. This gives the protein CASSYSNSGSGWQYF.